This T cell receptor beta chain was captured in a study of T cell responses to AZD1222 COVID-19 vaccine (dated by TCRdb to 2020 to 2022). With regard to the full study: AZD1222 recipients with second doses at about 4 weeks or about 12 weeks were pooled, because spike-specific TCR depth and breadth did not differ between schedules. Trial participants were enrolled by age into subgroups of 18-55, 56-69 and 70-plus years, and roughly 150, 30 and 60 TCR-sequenced participants, respectively, were included in these subgroups. A total of 233 trial participants underwent TCR sequencing, of whom about 200 had received two doses of AZD1222 and 26 had received two doses of the MenACWY control vaccine.

The germline V gene provides CDR1 SNHLY and CDR2 FYNNEI. The CDR3 has 14 amino acids, counting the end cysteine and phenylalanine. Of all the DNA, just the CDR3 is kept, 42 bases in frame from base 1. Trimming removed 5 bases from V and 1 base from J, leaving 11 bases between the germline ends. Results and caveats for the whole study, not just this receptor: CD4 TCRs associated with the vaccine covered the entire spike protein, and the dominant responses were in regions 160-218 and 743-854. Nearly half of unique spike-specific TCRs reportedly recognized epitopes outside regions mutated in the B.1.351 and B.1.1.7 variants. Most participants were white British and females outnumbered males, and the authors suggested that clonal diversity may have been underestimated. Spike-specific TCR breadth and depth rose significantly after two AZD1222 doses compared with day 0 and with MenACWY recipients. In the small 56-69-year group, the increase in depth fell short of significance, most likely because of low power. Because no samples from the day 14 peak response were available, repertoires could be characterized only after the peak T cell response. Only five or six AZD1222 recipients were SARS-CoV-2 seropositive at baseline, limiting conclusions about previously exposed vaccinees.

As concerns this clone: Which antigen it targets is not known. No per-base quality is available; no much larger clone lies one base away.

Reading the label with the study, this specimen's time point is: baseline before first vaccination. Vaccinee samples came from UK trials COV001 and COV002, including a single-blind randomized controlled phase 2/3 trial of AZD1222 (ChAdOx1 nCoV-19) in healthy adults. Trial participant PBMC samples were collected at day 0 and day 28 after the second dose for TCRbeta chain sequencing. The CDR3 regions of human TCRbeta chains were subjected to immunosequencing. The authors processed their data as follows. Repertoire TCRs were matched against a reference library of SARS-CoV-2-specific TCRs generated with the MIRA antigen-specificity platform. Breadth was defined as the fraction of unique TCRs that were SARS-CoV-2-associated, and depth was defined as the fraction of total T cells that were SARS-CoV-2-associated. Each spike-specific TCR was assigned to its reactive spike region and to a CD4 or CD8 class using the MIRA data. Log10-transformed breadth and depth values were compared by one-way ANOVA with Sidak's multiple comparisons tests. TCRdb obtained this table from immuneACCESS and retained in-frame rearrangements with V and J assigned. These tables miss some clones; where compared with another copy, unresolved V genes account for less than half of the shortfall, and the remainder is unexplained. The DNA was the basis for D and trimming; V, J and clone size are from that table. This sample holds 150,000 to 200,000 clones; just under 90% were observed only once. The top ten hold around 6.4% of the sample.

The input for sequencing was peripheral blood, taken on day 0 of AZD1222 vaccination. The clonotype was recovered from an adult in good health. This sequence uses TRBV2 and TRBJ2-5; matching of 6 bases hints at TRBD1 as the D gene. The DNA sequence is given as TGTGCCAGCAGTCTACAGGGTACCCAAGAGACCCAGTACTTC. Translated, it reads CASSLQGTQETQYF.